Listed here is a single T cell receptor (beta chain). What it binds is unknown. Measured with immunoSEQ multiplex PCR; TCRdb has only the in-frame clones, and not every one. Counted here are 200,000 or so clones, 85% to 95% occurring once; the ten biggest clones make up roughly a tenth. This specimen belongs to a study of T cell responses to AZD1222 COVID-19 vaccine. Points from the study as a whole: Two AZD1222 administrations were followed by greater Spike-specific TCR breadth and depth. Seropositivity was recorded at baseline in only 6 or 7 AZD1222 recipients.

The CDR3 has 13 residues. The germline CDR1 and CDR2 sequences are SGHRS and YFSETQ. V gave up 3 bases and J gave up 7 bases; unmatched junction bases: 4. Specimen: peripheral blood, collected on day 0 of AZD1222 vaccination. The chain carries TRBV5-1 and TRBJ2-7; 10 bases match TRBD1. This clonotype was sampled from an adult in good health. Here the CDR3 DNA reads TGCGCCAGCAGCTCGGGACAGGGGAGGGAGCAGTACTTC. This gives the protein CASSSGQGREQYF.